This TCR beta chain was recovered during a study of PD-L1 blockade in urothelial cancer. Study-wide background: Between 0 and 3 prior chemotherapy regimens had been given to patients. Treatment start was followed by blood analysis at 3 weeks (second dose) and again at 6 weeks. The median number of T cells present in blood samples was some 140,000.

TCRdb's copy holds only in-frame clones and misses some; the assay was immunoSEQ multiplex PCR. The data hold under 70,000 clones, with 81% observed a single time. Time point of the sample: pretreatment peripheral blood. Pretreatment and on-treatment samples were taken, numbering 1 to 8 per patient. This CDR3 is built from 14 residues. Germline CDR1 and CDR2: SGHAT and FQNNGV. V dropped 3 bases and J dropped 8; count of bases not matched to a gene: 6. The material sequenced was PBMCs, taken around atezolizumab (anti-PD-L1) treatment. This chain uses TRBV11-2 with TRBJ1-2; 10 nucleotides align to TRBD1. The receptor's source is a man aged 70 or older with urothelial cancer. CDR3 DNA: TGTGCCAGCAGCTTGGGACAGGGGACGGAAGGCTACACCTTC. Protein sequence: CASSLGQGTEGYTF.